Below, 3 T cell receptor beta chains from the same sample are listed, as sequenced in a study of long-term antiretroviral therapy in people with HIV. Running of the v3.0 immunoSEQ assay took place at survey level. Only in-frame clones appear in the TCRdb table, and some are missing; sequencing was by immunoSEQ multiplex PCR. The table has roughly 20,000 clones, 86% seen once; the top ten hold under 7.5%. The material sequenced was unsorted PBMCs, taken 1.8 years before starting antiretroviral therapy. These receptor sequences come from a woman in her thirties with HIV.

The chain's CDR3 is CASSLVGGRRLVTEAFF. The CDR3 DNA reads TGTGCCAGCAGCTTAGTTGGGGGGCGCAGACTGGTTACTGAAGCTTTCTTT. The J gene is TRBJ1-1, the V gene TRBV7-6, with a possible D match to TRBD1 (6 bases). CDR3 length: 17 residues. The germline V gene has CDR1 SGHVS and CDR2 FNYEAQ. V lost 1 base to trimming and J lost 5 bases, with 20 bases between them.

V and J are TRBV6-1 and TRBJ2-3; D perhaps matches TRBD1 (6 bases). Trimming took 7 bases from V and 1 from J, leaving 9 bases between them. Germline assignment: CDR1 MNHNS and CDR2 SASEGT. CDR3 length: 13 amino acids. The CDR3 is CASNNRGTDTQYF. The CDR3 DNA sequence: TGTGCCAGCAACAACAGGGGCACAGATACGCAGTATTTT.

This clone was picked up a small number of times. J is TRBJ2-7 and V is TRBV7-9; the D gene is possibly TRBD2 (7 bases). Germline assignment: CDR1 SEHNR and CDR2 FQNEAQ (reference sequence). The germline V and J ends were trimmed by 1 base and 10 bases, with 11 bases remaining between them. This CDR3 has 12 amino acids. The chain's CDR3 is CASSLGGGPQYV. CDR3 bases: TGTGCCAGCAGCTTAGGCGGGGGCCCACAGTACGTC.